This T cell receptor (beta chain) appears in the sequencing data of a study of T cell changes during pregnancy in multiple sclerosis. The CDR3 is made up of 14 amino acids. Germline V gene lookup returns CDR1 MGHRA and CDR2 YSYEKL. The V and J ends lost 1 base and 9 bases respectively, with 13 bases between them. Clones were sequenced by immunoSEQ multiplex PCR, and TCRdb holds only the in-frame ones, with some missing. The sample includes tens of thousands of clones, roughly nine tenths of them seen just once. This chain links TRBV4-1 with TRBJ2-1; no clear D. Specimen: CD8+ T cells from peripheral blood mononuclear cells, collected in the second trimester of pregnancy. The sequence came from a female donor with multiple sclerosis, enrolled in a pregnancy study. The CDR3 loop is CASSQGLLVGEQFF. CDR3 bases: TGCGCCAGCAGCCAAGGACTGCTTGTGGGTGAGCAGTTCTTC.